The sequence of this T cell receptor (beta chain) was determined in a study of regulatory T cells in long-lasting Graves disease. Indicated time point: persistent/refractory GD, antithyroid drugs over 5 years with positive TRAb. PBMC-extracted RNA yielded the TCR library. The CDR3 is made up of 13 amino acids. A word on this clonotype: Being one base from a much bigger clone, this may be a read error.

Arm-PCR with iRepertoire HTBI primers amplified the CDR3 regions for these TCR beta libraries. TCRdb re-analysed the multiplex PCR reads in MiXCR, keeping a single row per CDR3 protein. The sample includes hundreds of thousands of distinct CDR3 sequences, around 19% of them seen just once. The sample was peripheral blood mononuclear cells (PBMCs), taken when the disease was refractory, from a patient treated with antithyroid drugs. This sequence originates from a female donor with Graves disease. The chain joins TRBV12-3 or TRBV12-4 to TRBJ1-1, with a weak D call TRBD1 (6 bases). The CDR3 bases are TGTGCCAGCAGGGTACAGGGTGGCACTGAAGTTTTCTTT. Its protein is CASRVQGGTEVFF.